This TCR beta chain was recorded in a study of spatial heterogeneity in lung cancer. Study as a whole: Sequenced were any available follow-up PBMC samples, which had been obtained a median of approximately two years after resection. General study findings and limits: Ubiquitous, expanded tumor-derived TCRs were more frequently observed in blood at resection than at follow-up.

This CDR3 region has 15 residues. Trimming took off 5 bases at V and 4 bases at J, with 12 bases between the two ends. The germline CDR1 and CDR2 sequences are PRHDT and FYEKMQ (reference sequence). On this clonotype itself: Its target is not known.

Time point: blood at routine non-recurrence follow-up after resection. Sequencing covered unsorted whole RNA taken from tumor, nontumor lung or frozen PBMC. Every cDNA TCR molecule received its own unique molecular identifier. MiXCR, applied by TCRdb to the 5' RACE reads, yields one record per CDR3 protein. The sample includes over 40,000 distinct CDR3 sequences, about 11% of them seen just once. Sequenced material: PBMCs, taken at follow-up. The chain recombines TRBV13 with TRBJ2-6; weak D call: TRBD1 (6 bases). This receptor was taken from a male donor with early-stage non-small cell lung cancer. DNA of the CDR3: TGTGCCAGCAGCCGCAGGGGTCCCGGGGCCAACGTCCTGACTTTC. Translating gives CASSRRGPGANVLTF.